This T cell receptor (beta chain) came from a study of cytomegalovirus exposure and HLA in healthy donors. Study at large: An analysis done earlier identified about 120 million unique TCR beta sequences from 190 million or so T cells. Of 300 to 450 genotyped donors, roughly 80% clustered with self-reported Caucasian donors. General study points: It is likely that the observed cluster of highly shared sequence variants was a sequencing artifact.

The CDR3 runs to 12 residues. The V gene lost 8 bases and the J gene lost 11 bases, with 16 bases spanning the gap. The germline gives CDR1 MDHEN, CDR2 SYDVKM. Worth noting for this clone: Its antigen is unidentified.

With 60 Vbeta and 13 Jbeta primers, the PCR was carried out. Libraries were prepared by immunoSEQ multiplex PCR; TCRdb keeps only in-frame clonotypes and omits some of them. The sample holds roughly 130,000 clones, around four fifths seen once. The clonotype was recovered from a woman aged 40 to 49 in good health and CMV-seropositive. Material for sequencing was PBMCs. The chain has TRBV28 and TRBJ2-1; D possibly corresponds to TRBD1 (6 bases). Here the CDR3 DNA reads TGTGCCAGCGCTCCGGGACACAGCAAGCAGTTCTTC. Translation: CASAPGHSKQFF.